These T cell receptor beta chains were read from a single sample in a study of T cell responses to AZD1222 COVID-19 vaccine. Data came from immunoSEQ multiplex PCR; TCRdb stores just in-frame clones and leaves some out. The profile covers around 53,000 clones, with roughly 85% appearing a single time and approximately 20% taken by the ten largest. This material consisted of peripheral blood, taken on day 0 of MenACWY control vaccination. These receptors were collected from an adult in good health. CDR3s include the opening cysteine and the closing phenylalanine or tryptophan. A D gene is named only where the DNA matches it firmly. Not all rows give a size; the values are once, few, many and, for expanded clones, a class.

TRBV6-2/TRBV6-3	-	TRBJ2-1	TRBD2	TGTGCCAGCAGTCGAAGTAGCGGGAGAGGGAACAATGAGCAGTTCTTC	CASSRSSGRGNNEQFF
TRBV6-2/TRBV6-3	-	TRBJ1-2	-	TGTGCCAGCAGTTATCACGTTTCCTATGGCTACACCTTC	CASSYHVSYGYTF
TRBV10-3	-	TRBJ2-7	-	TGTGCCATCAGTGAAGGTAAAGGGGTAGACGAGCAGTACTTC	CAISEGKGVDEQYF
TRBV28	-	TRBJ1-6	-	TGTGCCAGCACCAGACCACTAAGTTTCTATAATTCACCCCTCCACTTT	CASTRPLSFYNSPLHF
TRBV6-5	-	TRBJ2-1	TRBD2	TGTGCCAGCGCCCCGAGCGGGAGGGTCGGGGAGCAGTTCTTC	CASAPSGRVGEQFF
TRBV7-3	-	TRBJ2-5	-	TGTGCCAGCAGCCCGGGCAGGGATGAAGAGACCCAGTACTTC	CASSPGRDEETQYF
TRBV5-5	few	TRBJ2-1	TRBD2	TGTGCCAGCAGCTTGGGAGCGGGAGGGGTGCCTGAGCAGTTCTTC	CASSLGAGGVPEQFF
TRBV6-2/TRBV6-3	-	TRBJ2-5	-	TGTGCCAGCAGTTACTCGGCTAGCGTTTGGGAGACCCAGTACTTC	CASSYSASVWETQYF
TRBV29-1	-	TRBJ2-1	-	TGCAGCGTTGTGATGAGACTAGGCTCCTACAATGAGCAGTTCTTC	CSVVMRLGSYNEQFF
TRBV19	few	TRBJ2-5	-	TGTGCCACCCGACAGGTGGGAGAGACCCAGTACTTC	CATRQVGETQYF
TRBV28	-	TRBJ2-3	TRBD2	TGTGCCAGCAGTTGGAGCGGGGGCACAGATACGCAGTATTTT	CASSWSGGTDTQYF
TRBV25-1	once	TRBJ1-5	TRBD1	TGTGCCAGAGACCCTCCTAGACAGGGAACGTGGCGTCAGCCCCAGCATTTT	CARDPPRQGTWRQPQHF
TRBV11-2	-	TRBJ2-5	-	TGTGCCAGCAGCTTAGGGACAAAAAGGGGAGAGACCCAGTACTTC	CASSLGTKRGETQYF
TRBV4-2	-	TRBJ2-2	-	TGTGCCAGCAGCCAAGATAAGGGAGCGGCCCAGAACACCGGGGAGCTGTTTTTT	CASSQDKGAAQNTGELFF
TRBV6-1	once	TRBJ1-5	-	TGTGCCAGCAGTGACAGCGGAGGCAATCAGCCCCAGCATTTT	CASSDSGGNQPQHF
TRBV10-2	-	TRBJ2-2	-	TGCGCCAGCAGGGGGTCGGACACCGGGGAGCTGTTTTTT	CASRGSDTGELFF
TRBV18	-	TRBJ1-2	-	TGTGCCAGCTCACCAGTGGAAAACTATGGCTACACCTTC	CASSPVENYGYTF
TRBV7-9	-	TRBJ1-3	-	TGTGCCAGCAGCTTAGAACCGGTTTCTGGAAACACCATATATTTT	CASSLEPVSGNTIYF
TRBV4-3	-	TRBJ2-2	TRBD1	TGCGCCAGCAGCCAAGATTTGGTGTTAGGGGGACAGGGGGCTGGGGAGCTGTTTTTT	CASSQDLVLGGQGAGELFF
TRBV19	-	TRBJ2-7	TRBD2	TGTGCCAGTAGTAACGACGCTAGCGCGGGAGGCACCTACGAGCAGTACTTC	CASSNDASAGGTYEQYF
TRBV11-3	-	TRBJ1-1	TRBD1	TGTGCCAGCAGCACAGGGACAGCGGCGATGAACACTGAAGCTTTCTTT	CASSTGTAAMNTEAFF
TRBV15	-	TRBJ2-7	TRBD2	TGTGCCACCAGCATGGGGGGTAGCTTAGCGGGGGCCTACGAGCAGTACTTC	CATSMGGSLAGAYEQYF
TRBV28	few	TRBJ1-3	-	TGTGCCAGCAGCCCAGACTACGGGCCCAAATCTGGAAACACCATATATTTT	CASSPDYGPKSGNTIYF
TRBV10-2	-	TRBJ1-1	-	TGCGCCAGCAGCAACGGACGGGACACTGAAGCTTTCTTT	CASSNGRDTEAFF
TRBV20-1	-	TRBJ2-5	-	TGCAGTGCACCCCAAGGGGCCCAGTACTTC	CSAPQGAQYF
TRBV30	-	TRBJ1-5	-	TGTGCCTGGAGCCAACGACCGTGGGACTCTCGAAGCAATCAGCCCCAGCATTTT	CAWSQRPWDSRSNQPQHF
TRBV4-1	-	TRBJ2-7	-	TGCGCCAGCAGCCACCTAAGGGGGGGTCCCACCTACGAGCAGTACTTC	CASSHLRGGPTYEQYF
TRBV2	-	TRBJ1-1	TRBD1	TGTGCCAGCAGATGGACAGGGGTGGCTGAAGCTTTCTTT	CASRWTGVAEAFF
TRBV4-3	-	TRBJ2-3	TRBD2	TGCGCCAGCAGCCAAGAATTAAGGACTAGCGTTACAGATACGCAGTATTTT	CASSQELRTSVTDTQYF
TRBV5-1	-	TRBJ1-6	TRBD1	TGCGCCAGCAGCCGAACAGGGGAAGGTTCACCCCTCCACTTT	CASSRTGEGSPLHF
TRBV19	-	TRBJ1-3	-	TGTGCCAGTAGTAACGGACTGATCTCTGGAAACACCATATATTTT	CASSNGLISGNTIYF
TRBV6-5	-	TRBJ2-7	TRBD1	TGTGCCAGCAGTTACTCCAAGACAGGGGCGGGGGAGCAGTACTTC	CASSYSKTGAGEQYF
TRBV10-2	once	TRBJ2-7	-	TGCGCCAGCAGTCCTAGGGTGTCCTACGAGCAGTACTTC	CASSPRVSYEQYF
TRBV6-5	-	TRBJ1-3	-	TGTGCCAGCAGCACCGGACACCACCTTGGAAACACCATATATTTT	CASSTGHHLGNTIYF
TRBV28	-	TRBJ2-7	TRBD1	TGTGCCAGCGCAAACAGGGGCGCCGCCTCCTACGAGCAGTACTTC	CASANRGAASYEQYF
TRBV6-2/TRBV6-3	-	TRBJ1-2	-	TGTGCCAGCAGTTATTCACAGGGCTATGGCTACACCTTC	CASSYSQGYGYTF
TRBV25-1	-	TRBJ2-7	-	TGTGCCAGCAGTATCCAACCGGACTACGAGCAGTACTTC	CASSIQPDYEQYF
TRBV7-2	-	TRBJ1-1	TRBD1	TGTGCCAGCAGCTTAACCGGGACAGCGAACACTGAAGCTTTCTTT	CASSLTGTANTEAFF
TRBV18	-	TRBJ1-1	-	TGTGCCAGCTCACCCTCCCGGGGCACAACTGAAGCTTTCTTT	CASSPSRGTTEAFF
TRBV28	-	TRBJ2-7	-	TGTGCCAGCAGTTTACCGGAATCCTACGAGCAGTACTTC	CASSLPESYEQYF
TRBV29-1	once	TRBJ1-2	TRBD1	TGCAGCGTTGACAGGGGGAGCGGGAACTATGGCTACACCTTC	CSVDRGSGNYGYTF
TRBV27	once	TRBJ1-2	TRBD1	TGTGCCAGCAGGAACATTGGACAGGGGGCCTCTGGCTACACCTTC	CASRNIGQGASGYTF
TRBV4-3	-	TRBJ2-2	TRBD2	TGCGCCAGCAGCCAAGTTCCGGGACTAGCGGGAAGTGGTAGGGAGCTGTTTTTT	CASSQVPGLAGSGRELFF
TRBV29-1	-	TRBJ1-6	TRBD1	TGCAGCGTTAGTGTCGGACAGGGGAATAATTCACCCCTCCACTTT	CSVSVGQGNNSPLHF
TRBV2	-	TRBJ2-7	TRBD2	TGTGCCAGCACGGATAAGGCAGGGACTAACAAGCAGTACTTC	CASTDKAGTNKQYF